Presented here are 24 T cell receptor beta chains from one specimen sequenced in a study of OX40 agonist ivuxolimab in advanced cancers. Method: immunoSEQ multiplex PCR; TCRdb's copy keeps in-frame clones and lacks some. Here the sample spans about 110,000 clones, under 95% being singletons. This sample comprised CD4+ or CD8+ T cells sorted from blood, obtained in a trial of the OX40 agonist ivuxolimab. These receptor sequences come from an adult with an advanced solid tumor such as melanoma, head and neck, liver or kidney cancer.

J is TRBJ2-3 and V is TRBV5-4, with TRBD2 matching over 8 bases. This CDR3 has 16 residues. Germline V gene sequence: CDR1 SGHNT, CDR2 YYREEE (reference sequence). J was trimmed by 0 bases and V by 4 bases; bases with no gene match: 7. The CDR3 loop reads CASSPGGGRSTDTQYF. For the CDR3, the DNA is TGTGCCAGCAGCCCGGGAGGCGGGAGGAGCACAGATACGCAGTATTTT.

The chain carries TRBV25-1 and TRBJ2-2; 10 nucleotides match TRBD1. The V gene end was trimmed by 6 bases and the J gene end by 3 bases; junction bases not matched to a gene: 4. The germline V gene has CDR1 MGHDK and CDR2 SYGVNS. CDR3 length: 15 amino acids. The DNA for the CDR3 is TGTGCCAGCAGGGCCGGGACAGGGGACACCGGGGAGCTGTTTTTT. Translated: CASRAGTGDTGELFF.

To note about this clone: Other DNA sequences in this sample translate to the same CDR3. The chain has TRBV28 and TRBJ1-2; no reliable D call. The germline V gene encodes CDR1 MDHEN and CDR2 SYDVKM. V gave up 2 bases and J gave up 3 bases, with 4 bases separating them. The CDR3 is 12 amino acids. The CDR3 spells CASSLGDYGYTF. The CDR3 DNA reads TGTGCCAGCAGTTTAGGGGACTATGGCTACACCTTC.

This chain uses TRBV7-2 with TRBJ2-2; the D gene is possibly TRBD1 (7 bases). V was clipped by 1 base and J by 4 bases, with 10 bases between them. The CDR3 consists of 15 residues. Germline V gene data show CDR1 as SGHTA and CDR2 as FQGNSA. This CDR3 reads CASSLGGTATGELFF. The CDR3 DNA is TGTGCCAGCAGCTTAGGCGGGACAGCCACCGGGGAGCTGTTTTTT.

This chain uses TRBV7-2 with TRBJ2-5, with 9 bases matching TRBD1. The germline gives CDR1 SGHTA, CDR2 FQGNSA. J lost 7 bases, V lost 5 bases, and 11 bases had no gene match. CDR3 length equals 15 residues. Here the CDR3 DNA reads TGTGCCAGCAGCCTCTCCCTGGGACAGGGTGTGACCCAGTACTTC. Translating it yields CASSLSLGQGVTQYF. Filled out from reference TRBV7-2 and TRBJ2-5, the complete variable domain reads GAGVSQSPSNKVTEKGKDVELRCDPISGHTALYWYRQSLGQGLEFLIYFQGNSAPDKSGLPSDRFSAERTGGSVSTLTIQRTQQEDSAVYLCASSLSLGQGVTQYFGPGTRLLVL.

The chain is built from TRBV4-1 and TRBJ1-5; tentative D call: TRBD1 (6 bases). Germline V CDR1 and CDR2: MGHRA, YSYEKL. Trimming removed 4 bases from V and 1 base from J, with 17 bases in between. The CDR3 contains 17 residues. The CDR3 protein is CASSLTTGLRSNQPQHF. The DNA for the CDR3 is TGCGCCAGCAGCCTCACAACAGGGTTAAGAAGCAATCAGCCCCAGCATTTT.

The chain couples TRBV14 to TRBJ2-5; TRBD2 agrees at 7 bases. With 0 bases clipped from V and 7 bases from J, the junction kept 8 bases outside the gene matches. The CDR3 loop spans 15 amino acids. The germline gives CDR1 SGHDN, CDR2 FVKESK. The CDR3 here is CASSQETAGETTQYF. The CDR3 DNA follows: TGTGCCAGCAGCCAAGAAACGGCGGGAGAAACGACCCAGTACTTC.

The chain links TRBV18 to TRBJ2-7; 8 bases match TRBD2. This CDR3 is 14 amino acids long. Trimming removed 3 bases from V and 5 bases from J; junction bases left unmatched: 6. CDR1 and CDR2 (germline): KGHSH, LQKENI. The chain's CDR3 is CASSPSGTENEQYF. In nucleotides, the CDR3 is TGTGCCAGCTCACCTAGCGGGACGGAAAACGAGCAGTACTTC.

The J gene is TRBJ1-3, the V gene TRBV7-9; D is ambiguous. CDR1 SEHNR and CDR2 FQNEAQ come from the germline V gene (reference sequence). The CDR3 has 16 amino acids. V lost 4 bases to trimming and J lost 0 bases, with 13 bases between them. CDR3 sequence (DNA): TGTGCCAGCAGCTCCCCCTTTAACAGCTCTGGAAACACCATATATTTT. Its protein product is CASSSPFNSSGNTIYF.

This chain joins TRBV7-6 and TRBJ2-3; TRBD2 matches at 8 bases. This CDR3 contains 15 residues. Germline trimming cut 4 bases from V and 7 bases from J; bases unmatched to any gene: 10. The germline V gene encodes CDR1 SGHVS and CDR2 FNYEAQ. CDR3 nucleotide sequence: TGTGCCAGCAGCTCTTTAGCGGGGACGCAATATACGCAGTATTTT. Amino acid sequence: CASSSLAGTQYTQYF.

This clone was observed once. The V and J genes are TRBV6-5 and TRBJ2-7, with 7 bases lining up with TRBD1. This CDR3 has 16 amino acids. Trimming cost V 0 bases and J 3 bases; bases outside gene matches: 8. CDR1 MNHEY and CDR2 SVGAGI come from the germline V gene. CDR3 in amino acids: CASSYSISGQLYEQYF. The CDR3 DNA reads as TGTGCCAGCAGTTACTCGATTTCGGGACAGCTCTACGAGCAGTACTTC.

This sequence joins TRBV28 and TRBJ2-3; tentative D call: TRBD2 (6 bases). The CDR3 sequence is 11 residues long. Germline CDR1 reads MDHEN; CDR2 reads SYDVKM. V was shortened by 6 bases and J by 6 bases, with 7 bases between the two germline ends. DNA for the CDR3: TGTGCCAGCAGCCGGGAGGATACGCAGTATTTT. Translating it yields CASSREDTQYF.

The chain employs TRBV5-1 and TRBJ2-3; a possible D gene is TRBD2 (6 bases). Germline CDR1 SGHRS, CDR2 YFSETQ. The ends were cut back, 7 bases at V and 1 base at J, with 13 bases in the middle. This CDR3 is 14 amino acids long. CDR3: CASGGGSRTDTQYF. The CDR3 coding sequence is TGCGCCAGCGGTGGGGGGTCACGCACAGATACGCAGTATTTT.

The chain uses TRBV6-5 and TRBJ1-5; 7 bases map to TRBD1. Looked up from germline, CDR1 is MNHEY and CDR2 is SVGAGI. The CDR3 has 15 residues. The V gene end was trimmed by 5 bases and the J gene end by 7 bases; junction bases not matched to a gene: 11. This chain's CDR3 is CASSPQGNSRQPQHF. As DNA, the CDR3 is TGTGCCAGCAGTCCACAGGGGAATTCGAGGCAGCCCCAGCATTTT.

This clone was seen once. V is TRBV27 and J is TRBJ2-3; 8 bases agree with TRBD2. The CDR3 runs 15 residues. After removal of 3 bases from V and 5 bases from J, the junction contained 7 bases not matched to a gene. Germline V gene data show CDR1 as MNHEY and CDR2 as SMNVEV (reference sequence). The CDR3 nucleotides are TGTGCCAGCAGTTTGAGAAGACGGGAGGGAGATACGCAGTATTTT. Translating it yields CASSLRRREGDTQYF.

A single count supports this clone. V is TRBV7-2 and J is TRBJ2-7; the D gene is possibly TRBD1 (6 bases). V was trimmed by 5 bases and J by 3 bases, leaving 17 bases between them. The CDR3 has 15 amino acids. CDR1 is SGHTA and CDR2 is FQGNSA in the germline V gene. CDR3 in amino acids: CASSRLQGPFYEQYF. The CDR3 coding sequence is TGTGCCAGCAGCAGGCTACAGGGCCCTTTCTACGAGCAGTACTTC.

The chain uses TRBV28 and TRBJ2-7; 9 nucleotides line up with TRBD2. Germline loops: CDR1 MDHEN, CDR2 SYDVKM. V shed 3 bases, J shed 3 bases, and the junction held 6 bases outside the gene matches. The CDR3 has 15 residues. CDR3 protein: CASSFSGSGFYEQYF. The CDR3 DNA reads TGTGCCAGCAGTTTTAGCGGGAGCGGCTTCTACGAGCAGTACTTC.

V is TRBV11-3 and J is TRBJ1-1; D is unresolved. The CDR3 runs to 13 residues. The V gene's germline CDR1 is SGHNT and CDR2 YENEEA. The V end was cut by 3 bases, the J end by 0 bases, with 5 bases between. The CDR3 here is CASSFTVNTEAFF. In DNA form, the CDR3 reads TGTGCCAGCAGCTTCACCGTGAACACTGAAGCTTTCTTT.

This rearrangement joins TRBV19 to TRBJ2-5, with 7 bases fitting TRBD1. The J call is doubtful: the DNA matches TRBJ2-7 better. This CDR3 contains 13 residues. The V gene's germline CDR1 is LNHDA and CDR2 SQIVND (reference sequence). The CDR3 sequence: CASSIGQGVEQYF. The CDR3 nucleotides are TGTGCCAGTAGTATAGGGCAGGGGGTCGAGCAGTACTTC.

This chain joins TRBV7-2 and TRBJ2-1; D unresolved. Germline CDR1 and CDR2: SGHTA and FQGNSA. The V gene lost 3 bases and the J gene lost 3 bases, with 12 bases spanning the gap. This CDR3 is built from 15 residues. The CDR3: CASSFGSGNYNEQFF. The CDR3 DNA sequence: TGTGCCAGCAGCTTCGGAAGTGGAAACTACAATGAGCAGTTCTTC.

The J gene is TRBJ1-4, the V gene TRBV27, with TRBD1 as a possible D gene (6 bases). The V and J ends lost 3 bases and 0 bases respectively, with 17 bases between them. The V gene's germline CDR1 is MNHEY and CDR2 SMNVEV (reference sequence). This CDR3 spans 18 amino acids. The CDR3 DNA reads as TGTGCCAGCAGTTTGAGATTGACAGGTTCTGCAACTAATGAAAAACTGTTTTTT. Protein sequence: CASSLRLTGSATNEKLFF.

Written as DNA, the CDR3 is TGTGCCAGCAGCCAAGATGGTGGCAGGGGCCAGAACACTGAAGCTTTCTTT. Amino acids: CASSQDGGRGQNTEAFF. The gene calls are TRBV4-2 and TRBJ1-1; a possible D gene is TRBD1 (6 bases). V was trimmed by 0 bases and J by 1 base, leaving 15 bases between them. The germline CDR1 and CDR2 sequences are LGHNA and YNFKEQ. The CDR3 totals 17 residues.

Remarks on this clone: The sample contains more than one DNA sequence encoding this CDR3. The V call is TRBV4-3, the J call TRBJ2-7; TRBD2 matches 8 bases. The CDR3 sequence is 16 residues long. The junction had 9 bases not matched to a gene; V was cut back by 0 bases and J by 5 bases. Germline-derived CDR1 and CDR2 are LGHNA and YSLEER. CDR3: CASSQDLLAGLDEQYF. As DNA, the CDR3 is TGCGCCAGCAGCCAAGATTTATTAGCGGGACTAGACGAGCAGTACTTC.

This clone was picked up one time. V gene TRBV5-5 combines with J gene TRBJ2-7; D perhaps matches TRBD1 (7 bases). V lost 4 bases and J lost 1, with 12 bases in between. Germline V gives CDR1 SGHKS, CDR2 YYEKEE (reference sequence). The CDR3 covers 14 residues. The CDR3 DNA sequence: TGTGCCAGCAGCGCCAGGGGGGTTTCCTACGAGCAGTACTTC. This codes for CASSARGVSYEQYF.